This TCR beta chain was captured by sequencing in a study of blood T cells in healthy people across ages. V lost 7 bases and J lost 5, with 15 bases in between. The CDR3 totals 14 residues. Looked up from germline, CDR1 is MDHEN and CDR2 is SYDVKM. Study-level findings and limits: The study found more naive CD4+ cells and higher diversity in long-lived than aged donors.

This clonotype was found a few times. No antigen is known for it. Each donor supplied approximately 10 milliliters of peripheral blood. Combining a sample-barcoded 5' primer with a J-beta primer mix, a second PCR ran for roughly 7 to 11 cycles. TCRdb reanalysed the 5' RACE reads using MiXCR and keeps one entry per CDR3 protein. The sample lists around 1,800,000 distinct CDR3 sequences; about 39% were seen once. This receptor was identified in a human donor in good health. The chain couples TRBV28 to TRBJ2-1; tentatively, D is TRBD1 or TRBD2 (6 bases each). The specimen was blood. CDR3 in amino acids: CASTTWGDNNEQFF. The CDR3, as DNA: TGTGCCAGCACCACTTGGGGGGACAACAATGAGCAGTTCTTC.